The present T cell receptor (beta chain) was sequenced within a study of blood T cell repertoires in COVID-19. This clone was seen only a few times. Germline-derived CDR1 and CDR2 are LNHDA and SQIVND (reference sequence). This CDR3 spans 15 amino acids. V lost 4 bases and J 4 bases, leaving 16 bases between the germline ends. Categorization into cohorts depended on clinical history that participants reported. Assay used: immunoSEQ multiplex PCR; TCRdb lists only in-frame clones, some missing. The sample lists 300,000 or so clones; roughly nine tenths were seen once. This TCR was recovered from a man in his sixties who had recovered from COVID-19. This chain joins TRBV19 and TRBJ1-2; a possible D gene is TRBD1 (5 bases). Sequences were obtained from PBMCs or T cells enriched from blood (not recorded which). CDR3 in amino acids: CASSTGSGGIYGYTF. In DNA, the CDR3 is TGTGCCAGTAGTACTGGAAGCGGGGGGATCTATGGCTACACCTTC.